This entry concerns a single T cell receptor beta chain. A second about 7 to 12 cycle PCR used barcoded and J-beta primers. Using its own MiXCR run on the 5' RACE reads, TCRdb lists one record per CDR3 protein. Altogether nearly 800,000 distinct CDR3 sequences are present, just under 25% being singletons, with the ten largest covering approximately 3.7%. This entry belongs to a study of blood T cells in healthy people across ages. The CDR3 is 14 amino acids. The V gene lost 4 bases and the J gene lost 4 bases, with 13 bases spanning the gap. Germline values: CDR1 LGHDT, CDR2 YNNKEL (reference sequence). These data were likewise used in another study, on T cells of mothers and their children.

Sequencing was carried out using blood. The origin of this receptor is a boy aged 5 to 17 in good health. The chain carries TRBV3-1 and TRBJ2-5; tentatively, D is TRBD2 (6 bases). DNA for the CDR3: TGTGCCAGCAGCCTCGTCGGACTATCAGAGACCCAGTACTTC. Protein: CASSLVGLSETQYF.